This T cell receptor beta chain comes out of a study of CD8 T cells in ankylosing spondylitis. For this clonotype: Its specificity is not known.

One entry per CDR3 protein results from TCRdb running MiXCR on the 5' RACE reads. The repertoire has 150,000 to 200,000 distinct CDR3 sequences, 25% to 35% of them found once; the top ten carry about 6%. Study conclusions and caveats: Ankylosing spondylitis blood seemed to carry a telltale TCR beta motif made of fewer than 10 highly homologous variants.

Trimming took off 6 bases at V and 2 bases at J, with 12 bases between the two ends. The length of the CDR3 is 14 residues. The chain uses TRBV12-3 or TRBV12-4 and TRBJ2-3; D may be TRBD2 (5 bases). Sample: synovial fluid, either unsorted or a sorted T cell fraction (not recorded which). The origin of this receptor is a male donor with ankylosing spondylitis. Here the CDR3 DNA reads TGTGCCAGCAGCTACACGGGGTACACAGATACGCAGTATTTT. It translates to CASSYTGYTDTQYF.